What follows are 14 T cell receptor delta chains derived from one specimen sequenced in a study of gamma-delta chains in newborns, infants, children. TCRdb fed the reads into CATT to redo clone calling. This sample has about 6,900 delta-chain clones; around 2% occur once, and the top ten carry around 9.9%. The sequenced sample was blood. These receptors all come from a child who was a newborn, infant or young child, either healthy, febrile or measles-vaccinated (not recorded which).

With respect to this clone: The TCRdb protein comes from a much larger clone and disagrees with this DNA's translation at residue 11, likely due to a read error; the protein given here is derived from the DNA. This chain uses TRDV2 with TRDJ2; 9 positions match TRDD3. Germline V lookup: CDR1 GEAIGNYY, CDR2 EKD. CDR3 size: 16 residues. The CDR3 is CACDTWGINLIAQLFF. CDR3 coding DNA: TGTGCCTGTGACACCTGGGGGATAAATTTGATAGCACAACTCTTCTTT.

A note on this clone: The same CDR3 arises from other DNA sequences in this sample as well. V gene TRDV2 combines with J gene TRDJ1; 8 bases agree with TRDD3. Trimming removed 6 bases from V and 0 bases from J; junction bases left unmatched: 11. The germline CDR1 and CDR2 sequences are GEAIGNYY and EKD. This CDR3 spans 16 amino acids. The CDR3 region is CACSTGGPRHTDKLIF. Written as DNA, the CDR3 is TGTGCCTGTTCAACTGGGGGTCCACGCCACACCGATAAACTCATCTTT.

In this sample, this clone turned up a few times. The TCRdb protein comes from a much larger clone and disagrees with this DNA's translation at residue 4, likely due to a read error; the protein given here is derived from the DNA. V gene TRDV2 combines with J gene TRDJ1, with 9 bases that match TRDD3. The V and J ends lost 4 bases and 7 bases, in that order; junction bases with no gene match: 12. The germline CDR1 and CDR2 sequences are GEAIGNYY and EKD. This CDR3 is built from 15 residues. CDR3: CACETVGGDTPKLIF. The CDR3 region has the DNA TGTGCCTGTGAAACCGTAGGGGGGGATACCCCTAAACTCATCTTT.

This clone was picked up a small number of times. This sequence is one base from a far larger clone and is likely a read error. The identical CDR3 is also encoded by other nucleotide sequences in the sample. This sequence joins TRDV2 and TRDJ4; 11 bases are shared with TRDD3. Looked up from germline, CDR1 is GEAIGNYY and CDR2 is EKD. CDR3 size: 14 residues. In DNA form, the CDR3 reads TGTGCTTGTGACCCTCTGGGGGATACAAGACCCCTGATCTTT. It translates to CACDPLGDTRPLIF.

This clone is labeled medium-sized. The same CDR3 is also encoded by other DNA sequences in this sample. The V gene is TRDV2, the J gene TRDJ1; D is perhaps TRDD3 (6 bases). The ends were cut back, 0 bases at V and 0 bases at J, with 10 bases in the middle. This CDR3 spans 15 amino acids. From germline, CDR1 is GEAIGNYY and CDR2 EKD. CDR3 DNA: TGTGCCTGTGACACCGGAGATACGTACACCGATAAACTCATCTTT. Amino acids: CACDTGDTYTDKLIF.

On this clone itself: This DNA's translation differs at residue 6 from TCRdb's protein, which comes from a much larger clone; a read error is likely, and the protein shown is translated from the DNA. The rearrangement joins TRDV2 to TRDJ3; 7 positions match TRDD3. CDR1 GEAIGNYY and CDR2 EKD come from the germline V gene. The CDR3 is 16 residues long. The V gene end was trimmed by 2 bases and the J gene end by 4 bases; junction bases not matched to a gene: 4. As DNA, the CDR3 is TGTGCCTGTGACAACCCGGGGGATTGGGACACCCGACAGATGTTTTTC. Its protein is CACDNPGDWDTRQMFF.

This clone is labeled medium-sized. Other nucleotide sequences in the sample specify the same CDR3. This rearrangement joins TRDV2 to TRDJ3; D may be TRDD3 (6 bases). This CDR3 is 18 amino acids long. CDR1 and CDR2 from the germline V gene are GEAIGNYY and EKD. V shed 1 base and J shed 0 bases, with 12 bases lying between them. CDR3 protein: CACDTLGPSSWDTRQMFF. Written as DNA, the CDR3 is TGTGCCTGTGACACGCTGGGGCCAAGCTCCTGGGACACCCGACAGATGTTTTTC.

This clone turned up a few times. This may stem from a read error, because a much larger clone lies one nucleotide away. Other nucleotide sequences in the sample specify the same CDR3. This sequence joins TRDV2 and TRDJ3; TRDD3 matches at 9 bases. The CDR3 has 19 residues. CDR1 is GEAIGNYY and CDR2 is EKD in the germline V gene. The CDR3 here is CACDTGGYGSSWDTRQMFF. Written as DNA, the CDR3 is TGTGCCTGTGACACTGGGGGATATGGGAGCTCCTGGGACACTCGACAGATGTTTTTC.

Of note for this clone: A read error is possible here, since a much larger clone lies one base away. This rearrangement joins TRDV2 to TRDJ3, with 12 bases lining up with TRDD3. Per germline, CDR1 GEAIGNYY and CDR2 EKD. There are 17 residues in the CDR3. V shed 2 bases and J 6 bases; nucleotides not matched to a gene: 4. CDR3 amino acids: CACDSTGGYLDTRQMFF. In DNA, the CDR3 is TGTGCCTGTGACAGTACTGGGGGATACTTGGACACCCGACAGATGTTTTTC.

The sample holds a few counts of this clone. The translation of this DNA and the TCRdb protein of a much larger clone differ at residue 8, probably owing to a read error; the protein shown here is translated from the DNA. The chain is built from TRDV2 and TRDJ1; D might be TRDD3 (5 bases). The CDR3 length is 15 residues. The V and J ends lost 6 bases and 0 bases respectively, with 16 bases between them. In germline, CDR1 is GEAIGNYY, CDR2 EKD. The CDR3: CACSTGGLYTDKLIF. For the CDR3, the DNA is TGTGCCTGTTCGACAGGGGGTTTGTACACCGATAAACTCATCTTT.

A remark on this clone: The mismatch at residue 5 between this DNA's translation and the TCRdb protein of a much larger clone likely reflects a read error; the protein shown is translated from the DNA. The rearrangement links TRDV2 to TRDJ3, with TRDD3 matching over 8 bases. This CDR3 is built from 19 residues. V lost 3 bases to trimming and J lost 0 bases; unmatched junction nucleotides: 9. Germline-derived CDR1 and CDR2 are GEAIGNYY and EKD. The CDR3 is CACDAVLGASSWDTRQMFF. Written as DNA, the CDR3 is TGTGCCTGTGACGCCGTACTGGGGGCGAGCTCCTGGGACACCCGACAGATGTTTTTC.

Turning to this clone: A read error may be the cause here, since a much bigger clone is one base away. In the same sample, other DNA sequences code for this CDR3. The chain combines TRDV2 with TRDJ1; 12 nucleotides agree with TRDD3. This CDR3 has 19 amino acids. Germline values: CDR1 GEAIGNYY, CDR2 EKD. This chain's CDR3 is CACDTGGDTGGYKTDKLIF. CDR3 nucleotide sequence: TGTGCCTGCGACACCGGCGGCGATACTGGGGGATACAAGACCGATAAACTCATCTTT.

As regards this clone: A far larger clone is one nucleotide away, so this likely arose from a read error. V is TRDV2 and J is TRDJ3; 10 bases line up with TRDD3. Germline trimming cut 0 bases from V and 0 bases from J; bases unmatched to any gene: 16. Germline V gives CDR1 GEAIGNYY, CDR2 EKD. There are 23 residues in the CDR3. CDR3 protein: CACDTKSGGGYAIRSWDTRQMFF. CDR3 DNA: TGTGCCTGTGACACCAAAAGTGGAGGGGGATACGCAATTCGCTCCTGGGACACCCGACAGATGTTTTTC.

The sample holds a few counts of this clone. This could be a read error, since a much larger clone is one nucleotide away. This chain connects TRDV2 to TRDJ1, with 9 bases fitting TRDD3. This CDR3 region has 16 residues. Germline V gene sequence: CDR1 GEAIGNYY, CDR2 EKD. Germline trimming cut 2 bases from V and 0 bases from J; bases unmatched to any gene: 6. CDR3 bases: TGTGCCTGTGACATAATGGGGGATAAGAACACCGATAAACTCATCTTT. Translation: CACDIMGDKNTDKLIF.